This TCR beta chain was obtained from a study of blood T cell repertoires in COVID-19. Study-level information: The United States, Italy and Spain supplied acute and convalescent COVID-19 samples. In each case, the material was cDNA or gDNA derived from T cells, B-cell-depleted T cells, or PBMCs.

The germline gives CDR1 LNHNV, CDR2 YYDKDF (reference sequence). The CDR3 contains 16 residues. The junction had 10 bases not matched to a gene; V was cut back by 5 bases and J by 5 bases. This clone was picked up one time. As processed by the authors: Nucleated cell number was recorded as an estimate derived from reference gene primer amplification. The repertoire was sequenced with immunoSEQ multiplex PCR; TCRdb's copy has only in-frame clones and lacks some. V and J calls plus clone size are reproduced from that table; the DNA served to infer D and trimming. The table shows 20,000 to 25,000 clones, with over 75% occurring only once.

V and J are TRBV15 and TRBJ2-5; 11 nucleotides align to TRBD1. The sequenced sample consisted of peripheral blood. This clonotype originated in a woman aged 80 or over with acute or convalescent COVID-19. CDR3 region: CATSSSSGTGGETQYF. In DNA, the CDR3 is TGTGCCACCAGCTCTTCGTCCGGGACAGGGGGGGAGACCCAGTACTTC. The full variable domain, with the rest looked up from reference TRBV15 and TRBJ2-5, is DAMVIQNPRYQVTQFGKPVTLSCSQTLNHNVMYWYQQKSSQAPKLLFHYYDKDFNNEADTPDNFQSRRPNTSFCFLDIRSPGLGDTAMYLCATSSSSGTGGETQYFGPGTRLLVL.